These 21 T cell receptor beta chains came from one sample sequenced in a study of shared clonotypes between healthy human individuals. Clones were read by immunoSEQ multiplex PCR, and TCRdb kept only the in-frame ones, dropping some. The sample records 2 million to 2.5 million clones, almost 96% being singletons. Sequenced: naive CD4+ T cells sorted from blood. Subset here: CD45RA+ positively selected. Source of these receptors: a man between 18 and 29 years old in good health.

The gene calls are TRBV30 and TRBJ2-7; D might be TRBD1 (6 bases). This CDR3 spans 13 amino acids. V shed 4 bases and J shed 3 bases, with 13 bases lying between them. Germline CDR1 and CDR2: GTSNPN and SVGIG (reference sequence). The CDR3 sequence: CAWTRQGLYEQYF. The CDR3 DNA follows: TGTGCCTGGACTCGGCAGGGGCTCTACGAGCAGTACTTC.

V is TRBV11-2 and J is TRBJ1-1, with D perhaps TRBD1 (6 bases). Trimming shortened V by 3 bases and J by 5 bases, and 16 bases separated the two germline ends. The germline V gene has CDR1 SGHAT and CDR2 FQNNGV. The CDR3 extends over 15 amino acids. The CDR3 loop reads CASSLETGLGTEAFF. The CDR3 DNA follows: TGTGCCAGCAGCTTGGAAACAGGGTTAGGGACTGAAGCTTTCTTT.

Here the CDR3 DNA reads TGTGCCAGCAGCAAAGACGAGGGGTTAAATGAAAAACTGTTTTTT. Translated: CASSKDEGLNEKLFF. The V gene is TRBV9, the J gene TRBJ1-4, with a weak D call TRBD1 (5 bases). The CDR3 sequence is 15 residues long. V lost 4 bases and J lost 5, with 15 bases in between. Germline CDR1 reads SGDLS; CDR2 reads YYNGEE.

CDR3 region: CSVETQRGGGYTF. The CDR3 region has the DNA TGCAGCGTTGAAACGCAGCGAGGTGGTGGCTACACCTTC. V is TRBV29-1 and J is TRBJ1-2; no definite D call. V was cut by 2 bases and J by 7 bases, with 14 bases left in between. The CDR3 extends over 13 amino acids. Germline V lookup: CDR1 SQVTM, CDR2 ANQGSEA.

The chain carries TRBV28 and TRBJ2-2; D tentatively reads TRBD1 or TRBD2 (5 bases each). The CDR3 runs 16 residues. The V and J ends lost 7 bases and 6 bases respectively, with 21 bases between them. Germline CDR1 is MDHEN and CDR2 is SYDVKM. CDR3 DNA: TGTGCCAGCATCAGCCGGGGCAGGGTCCCCCCCGGGGAGCTGTTTTTT. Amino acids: CASISRGRVPPGELFF.

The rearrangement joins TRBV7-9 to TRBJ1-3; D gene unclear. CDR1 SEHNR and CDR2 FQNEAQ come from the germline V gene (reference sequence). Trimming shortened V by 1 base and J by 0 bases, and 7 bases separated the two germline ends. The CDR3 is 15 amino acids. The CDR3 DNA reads TGTGCCAGCAGCTTAGTACCGAACTCTGGAAACACCATATATTTT. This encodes CASSLVPNSGNTIYF.

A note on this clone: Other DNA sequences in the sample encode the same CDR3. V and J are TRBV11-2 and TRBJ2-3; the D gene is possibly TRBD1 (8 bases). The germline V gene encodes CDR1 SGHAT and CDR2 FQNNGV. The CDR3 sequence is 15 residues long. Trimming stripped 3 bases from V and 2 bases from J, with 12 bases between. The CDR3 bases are TGTGCCAGCAGCTTCACAGGGGGGGTCACAGATACGCAGTATTTT. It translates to CASSFTGGVTDTQYF.

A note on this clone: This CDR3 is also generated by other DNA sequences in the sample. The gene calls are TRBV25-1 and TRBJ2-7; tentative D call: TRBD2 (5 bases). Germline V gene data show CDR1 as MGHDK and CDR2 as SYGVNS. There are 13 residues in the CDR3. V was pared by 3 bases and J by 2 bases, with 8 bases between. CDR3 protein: CASSDGGTYEQYF. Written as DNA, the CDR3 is TGTGCCAGCAGTGACGGAGGAACCTACGAGCAGTACTTC.

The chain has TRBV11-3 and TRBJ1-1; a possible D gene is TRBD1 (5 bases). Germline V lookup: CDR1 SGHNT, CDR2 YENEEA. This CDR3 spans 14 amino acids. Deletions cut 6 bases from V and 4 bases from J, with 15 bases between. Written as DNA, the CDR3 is TGTGCCAGCAGTGTTGGGGGAGGCGGCACTGAAGCTTTCTTT. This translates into CASSVGGGGTEAFF.

This CDR3 reads CASNSAGAGKDTQYF. The CDR3 coding sequence is TGTGCCAGCAATTCAGCGGGAGCGGGGAAAGATACGCAGTATTTT. V usage is TRBV28 and J usage is TRBJ2-3, with 8 bases fitting TRBD2. This CDR3 contains 15 residues. CDR1 and CDR2 from the germline V gene are MDHEN and SYDVKM. V was clipped by 7 bases and J by 5 bases; unmatched bases: 11.

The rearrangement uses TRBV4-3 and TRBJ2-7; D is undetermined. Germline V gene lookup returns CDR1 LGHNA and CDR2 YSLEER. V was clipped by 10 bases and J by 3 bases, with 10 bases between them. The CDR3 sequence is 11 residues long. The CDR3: CATYTIYEQYF. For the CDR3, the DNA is TGCGCCACTTATACGATCTACGAGCAGTACTTC.

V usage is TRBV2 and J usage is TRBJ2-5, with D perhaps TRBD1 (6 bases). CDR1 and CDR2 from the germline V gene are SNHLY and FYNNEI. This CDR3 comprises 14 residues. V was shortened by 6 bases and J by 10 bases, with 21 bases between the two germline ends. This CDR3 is CASSADIIQGGQYF. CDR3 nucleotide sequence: TGTGCCAGCAGCGCCGATATAATACAGGGCGGCCAGTACTTC. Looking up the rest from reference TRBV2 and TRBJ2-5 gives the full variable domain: EPEVTQTPSHQVTQMGQEVILRCVPISNHLYFYWYRQILGQKVEFLVSFYNNEISEKSEIFDDQFSVERPDGSNFTLKIRSTKLEDSAMYFCASSADIIQGGQYFGPGTRLLVL.

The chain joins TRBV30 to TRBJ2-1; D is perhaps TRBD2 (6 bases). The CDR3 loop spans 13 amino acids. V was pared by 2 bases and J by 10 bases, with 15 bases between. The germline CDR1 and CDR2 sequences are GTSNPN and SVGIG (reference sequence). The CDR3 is CAWSLGGPGEQFF. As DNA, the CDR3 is TGTGCCTGGAGTTTAGGAGGGCCGGGGGAGCAGTTCTTC.

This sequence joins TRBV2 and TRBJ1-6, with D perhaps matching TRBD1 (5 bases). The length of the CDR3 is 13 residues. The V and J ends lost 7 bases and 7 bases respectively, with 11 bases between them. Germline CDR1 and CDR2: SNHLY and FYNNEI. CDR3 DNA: TGTGCCAGCAAGGGGACCGAAAATTCACCCCTCCACTTT. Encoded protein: CASKGTENSPLHF.

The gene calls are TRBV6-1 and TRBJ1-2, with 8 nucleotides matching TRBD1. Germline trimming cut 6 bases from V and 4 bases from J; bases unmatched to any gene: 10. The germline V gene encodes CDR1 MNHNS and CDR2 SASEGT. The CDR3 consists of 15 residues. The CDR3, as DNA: TGTGCCAGCAGCCGAACGACAGGGGAAGTCTATGGCTACACCTTC. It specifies CASSRTTGEVYGYTF.

The CDR3 protein is CASRTLAGGRGNEQFF. The DNA for the CDR3 is TGCGCCAGCAGGACCCTAGCGGGGGGGAGGGGGAATGAGCAGTTCTTC. The chain couples TRBV10-2 to TRBJ2-1, with TRBD2 matching over 12 bases. This CDR3 comprises 16 residues. Trimming removed 6 bases from V and 7 bases from J; junction bases left unmatched: 10. Per the germline V gene, CDR1 is WSHSY and CDR2 is SAAADI.

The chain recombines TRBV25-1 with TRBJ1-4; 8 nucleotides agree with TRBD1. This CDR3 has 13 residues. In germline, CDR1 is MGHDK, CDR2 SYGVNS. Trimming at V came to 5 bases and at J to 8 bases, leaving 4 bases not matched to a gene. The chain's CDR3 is CASSWTGTEKLFF. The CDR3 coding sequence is TGTGCCAGCAGTTGGACAGGGACGGAAAAACTGTTTTTT. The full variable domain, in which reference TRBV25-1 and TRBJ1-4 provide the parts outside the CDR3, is EADIYQTPRYLVIGTGKKITLECSQTMGHDKMYWYQQDPGMELHLIHYSYGVNSTEKGDLSSESTVSRIRTEHFPLTLESARPSHTSQYLCASSWTGTEKLFFGSGTQLSVL.

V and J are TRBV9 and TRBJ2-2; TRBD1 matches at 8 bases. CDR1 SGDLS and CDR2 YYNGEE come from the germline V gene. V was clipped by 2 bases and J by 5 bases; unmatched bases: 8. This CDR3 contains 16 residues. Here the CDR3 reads CASSVARTGKTGELFF. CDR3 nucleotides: TGTGCCAGCAGCGTCGCTAGGACAGGGAAAACCGGGGAGCTGTTTTTT.

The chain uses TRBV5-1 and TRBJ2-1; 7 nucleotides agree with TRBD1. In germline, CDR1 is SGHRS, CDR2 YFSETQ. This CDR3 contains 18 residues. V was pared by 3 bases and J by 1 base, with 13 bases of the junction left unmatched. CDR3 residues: CASSSPDPQGLSYNEQFF. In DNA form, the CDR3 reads TGCGCCAGCAGCTCCCCTGACCCACAGGGGCTATCCTACAATGAGCAGTTCTTC.

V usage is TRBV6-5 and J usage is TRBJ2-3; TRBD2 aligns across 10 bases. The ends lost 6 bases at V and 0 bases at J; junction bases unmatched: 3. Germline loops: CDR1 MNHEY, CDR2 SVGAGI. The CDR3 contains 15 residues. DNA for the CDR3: TGTGCCAGCAGCGGACTAGCGGTTAGCACAGATACGCAGTATTTT. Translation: CASSGLAVSTDTQYF.

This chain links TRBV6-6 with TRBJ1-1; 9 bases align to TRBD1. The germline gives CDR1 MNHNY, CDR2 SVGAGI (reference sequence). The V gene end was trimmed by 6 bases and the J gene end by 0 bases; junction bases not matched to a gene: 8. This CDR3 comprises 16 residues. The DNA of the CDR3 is TGTGCCAGCAGCCGGACTACAGGGGGCATGAACACTGAAGCTTTCTTT. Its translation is CASSRTTGGMNTEAFF.